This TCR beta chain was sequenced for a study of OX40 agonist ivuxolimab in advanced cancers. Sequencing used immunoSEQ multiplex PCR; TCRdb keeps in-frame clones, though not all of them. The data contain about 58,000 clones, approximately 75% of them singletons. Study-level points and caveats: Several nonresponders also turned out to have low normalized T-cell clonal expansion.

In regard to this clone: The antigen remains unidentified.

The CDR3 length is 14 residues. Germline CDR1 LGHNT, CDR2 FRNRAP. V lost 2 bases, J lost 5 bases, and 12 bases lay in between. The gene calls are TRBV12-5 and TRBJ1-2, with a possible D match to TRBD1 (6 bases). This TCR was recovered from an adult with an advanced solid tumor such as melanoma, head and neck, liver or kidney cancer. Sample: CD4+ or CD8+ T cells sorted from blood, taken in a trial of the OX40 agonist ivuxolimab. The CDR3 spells CASGLSGQLYGYTF. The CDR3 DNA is TGTGCTAGTGGTTTGAGTGGACAGCTTTATGGCTACACCTTC.